The clone carrying this T cell receptor beta chain was recorded once. Its antigen is still unknown. The data were taken from a study of Ad26.COV2.S vaccination and SARS-CoV-2 variants. On the study more broadly: Ad26.COV2.S given intramuscularly, once or twice 56 days apart. Study results and limitations: People given the vaccine had a wider spike-specific TCR breadth than placebo recipients did. Researchers cautioned that TCR breadth and depth analyses may have underestimated total T cell responses.

TCRdb's copy holds only in-frame clones and misses some; the assay was immunoSEQ multiplex PCR. The sample records fewer than 900,000 clones, around 90% being singletons. V dropped 2 bases and J dropped 6 bases, with 17 bases sitting between them. The CDR3 is made up of 15 amino acids. Germline assignment: CDR1 GTSNPN and CDR2 SVGIG (reference sequence). Treatment here: 19 received Ad26.COV2.S at low or high dose, single or two shots; several received placebo; per-sample allocation not given. Specimens were obtained on day 63 following the first vaccine or placebo injection. In Boston, an adult donor aged 18-55 years took part.

The chain is built from TRBV30 and TRBJ2-1, with a tentative D call TRBD1 (6 bases). This clonotype was sampled from a person aged 18-65 years who received the Ad26.COV2.S COVID-19 vaccine or a placebo. Material: peripheral blood, obtained in a trial of Ad26.COV2.S vaccine versus placebo. Here the CDR3 DNA reads TGTGCCTGGAGTATCCCTACAACAGGGAGCAATGAGCAGTTCTTC. Protein: CAWSIPTTGSNEQFF.